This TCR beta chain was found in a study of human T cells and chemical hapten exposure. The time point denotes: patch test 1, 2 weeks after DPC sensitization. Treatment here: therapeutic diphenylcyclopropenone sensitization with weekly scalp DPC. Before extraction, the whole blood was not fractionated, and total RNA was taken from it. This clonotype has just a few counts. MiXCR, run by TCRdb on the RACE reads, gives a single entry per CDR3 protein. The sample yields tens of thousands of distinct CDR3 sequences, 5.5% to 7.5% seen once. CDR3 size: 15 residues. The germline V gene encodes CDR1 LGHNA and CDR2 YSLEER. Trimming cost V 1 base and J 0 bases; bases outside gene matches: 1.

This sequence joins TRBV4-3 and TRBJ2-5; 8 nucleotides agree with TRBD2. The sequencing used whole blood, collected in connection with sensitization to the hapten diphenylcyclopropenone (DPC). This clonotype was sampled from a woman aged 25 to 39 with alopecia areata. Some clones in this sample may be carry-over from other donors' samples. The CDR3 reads CASSQARGDQETQYF. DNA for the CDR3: TGCGCCAGCAGCCAAGCGCGGGGGGACCAAGAGACCCAGTACTTC.